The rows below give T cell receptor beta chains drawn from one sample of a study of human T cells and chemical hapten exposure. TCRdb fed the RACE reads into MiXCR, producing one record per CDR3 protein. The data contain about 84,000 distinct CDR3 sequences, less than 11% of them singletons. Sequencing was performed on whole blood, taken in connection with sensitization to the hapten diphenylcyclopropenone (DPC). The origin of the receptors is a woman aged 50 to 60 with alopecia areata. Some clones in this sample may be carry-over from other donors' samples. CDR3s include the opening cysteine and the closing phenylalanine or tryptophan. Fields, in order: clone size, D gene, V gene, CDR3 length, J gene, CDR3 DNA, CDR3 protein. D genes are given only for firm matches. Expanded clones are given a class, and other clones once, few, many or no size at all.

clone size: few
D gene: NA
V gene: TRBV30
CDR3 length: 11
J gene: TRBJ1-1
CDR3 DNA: TGTGCCTGGAGTGTTAGTGCTGAAGCTTTCTTT
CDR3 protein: CAWSVSAEAFF

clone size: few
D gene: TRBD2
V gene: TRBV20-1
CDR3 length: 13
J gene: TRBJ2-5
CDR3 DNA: TGCAGTGCTCAGACTAGCGAGCAAGAGACCCAGTACTTC
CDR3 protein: CSAQTSEQETQYF

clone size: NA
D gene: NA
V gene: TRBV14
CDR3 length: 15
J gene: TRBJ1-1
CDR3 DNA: TGTGCCAGCAGCTCCCCCGGGGCGCTGAACACTGAAGCTTTCTTT
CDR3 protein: CASSSPGALNTEAFF

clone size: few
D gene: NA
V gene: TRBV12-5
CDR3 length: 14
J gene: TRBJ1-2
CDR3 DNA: TGTGCTAGTGGTCTGTCAAACAAGGGCGGCGGCTACACCTTC
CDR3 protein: CASGLSNKGGGYTF

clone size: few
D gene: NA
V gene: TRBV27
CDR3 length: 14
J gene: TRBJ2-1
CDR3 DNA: TGTGCCAGCAGTCTTCGCCCAGGAGGGGATGAGCAGTTCTTC
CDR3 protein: CASSLRPGGDEQFF

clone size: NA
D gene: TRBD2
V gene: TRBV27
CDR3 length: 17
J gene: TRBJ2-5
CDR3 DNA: TGTGCCAGCATCCCTCGAGGGCTAGCGGGAGGGCAAGAGACCCAGTACTTC
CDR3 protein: CASIPRGLAGGQETQYF

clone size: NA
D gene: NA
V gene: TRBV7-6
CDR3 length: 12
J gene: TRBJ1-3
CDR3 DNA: TGTGCCAGCAGCTTAGCGGGGGACCTGCCGGATTTT
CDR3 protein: CASSLAGDLPDF

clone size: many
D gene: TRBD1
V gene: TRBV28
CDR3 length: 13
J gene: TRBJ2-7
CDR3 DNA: TGTGCCAGCTGGGACAGGGTTCCCTACGAGCAGTACTTC
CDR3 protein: CASWDRVPYEQYF

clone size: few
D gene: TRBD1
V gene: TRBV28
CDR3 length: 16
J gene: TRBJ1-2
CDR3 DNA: TGTGCCAGCAGAAGAAGAGACAGGGGGATCAACTATGGCTACACCTTC
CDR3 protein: CASRRRDRGINYGYTF

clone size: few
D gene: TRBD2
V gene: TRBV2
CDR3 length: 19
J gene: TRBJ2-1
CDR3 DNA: TGTGCCAGCAGTGAACTTGCGGGAGTCGACCTGAGCTCCTACAATGAGCAGTTCTTC
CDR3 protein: CASSELAGVDLSSYNEQFF

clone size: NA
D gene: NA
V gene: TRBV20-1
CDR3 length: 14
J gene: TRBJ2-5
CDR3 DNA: TGCAGTGCTAGAGCAACAGGGATTATGGAGACCCAGTACTTC
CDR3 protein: CSARATGIMETQYF

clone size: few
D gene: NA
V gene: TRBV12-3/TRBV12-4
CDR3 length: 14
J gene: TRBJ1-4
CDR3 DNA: TGTGCCAGCAGTCCAGTGGGACAAAGAATTCTGCTGTTTTTT
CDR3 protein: CASSPVGQRILLFF

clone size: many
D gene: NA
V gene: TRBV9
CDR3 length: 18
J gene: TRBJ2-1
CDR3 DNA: TGTGCCAGCAGCCCCGCCACGGGGACCCAGCTCGGGTACAATGAGCAGTTCTTC
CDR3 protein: CASSPATGTQLGYNEQFF

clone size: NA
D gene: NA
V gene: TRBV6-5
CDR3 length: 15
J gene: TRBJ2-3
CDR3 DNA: TGTGCCAGCAGTTATCGGGAAGCGGGCACAGATACGCAGTATTTT
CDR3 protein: CASSYREAGTDTQYF

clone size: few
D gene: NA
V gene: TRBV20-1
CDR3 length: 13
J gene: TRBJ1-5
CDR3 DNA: TGCAGTGCCCTGGGACAACACAATCAGCCCCAGCATTTT
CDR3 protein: CSALGQHNQPQHF

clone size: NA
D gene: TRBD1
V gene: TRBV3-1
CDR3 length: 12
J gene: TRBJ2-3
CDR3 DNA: TGTGCCACGGGACAGGGGGCTCTTACGCAGTATTTT
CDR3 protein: CATGQGALTQYF

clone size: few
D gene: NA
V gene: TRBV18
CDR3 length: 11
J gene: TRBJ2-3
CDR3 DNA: TGTGCCAGCTCACGGAGAGATACGCAGTATTTT
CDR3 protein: CASSRRDTQYF

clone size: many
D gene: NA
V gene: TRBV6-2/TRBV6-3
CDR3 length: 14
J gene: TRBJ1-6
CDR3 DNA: TGTGCCAGCAGTTACGGTCCTGATAATTCACCCCTCCACTTT
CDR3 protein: CASSYGPDNSPLHF

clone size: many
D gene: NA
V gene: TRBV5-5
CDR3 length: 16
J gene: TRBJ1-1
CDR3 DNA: TGTGCCAGCAGCCCCATCACAAGCAATCGGAACACTGAAGCTTTCTTT
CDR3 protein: CASSPITSNRNTEAFF

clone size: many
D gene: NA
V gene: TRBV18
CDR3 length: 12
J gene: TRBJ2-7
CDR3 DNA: TGTGCCAGCTCACCACCGTTAAGCGAGCAGTACTTC
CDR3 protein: CASSPPLSEQYF

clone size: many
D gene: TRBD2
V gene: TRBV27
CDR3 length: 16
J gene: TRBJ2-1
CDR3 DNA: TGTGCCAGCAGTTGGGGTCTAGCGGCCTCCTACAATGAGCAGTTCTTC
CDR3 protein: CASSWGLAASYNEQFF

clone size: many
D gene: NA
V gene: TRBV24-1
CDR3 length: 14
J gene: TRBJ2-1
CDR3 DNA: TGTGCCACCAGTGATAGGAGGGCTTACAATGAGCAGTTCTTC
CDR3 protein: CATSDRRAYNEQFF

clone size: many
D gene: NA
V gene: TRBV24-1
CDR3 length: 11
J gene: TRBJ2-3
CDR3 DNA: TGTGCCACCAGTGATTACGGTACGCAGTATTTT
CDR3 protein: CATSDYGTQYF

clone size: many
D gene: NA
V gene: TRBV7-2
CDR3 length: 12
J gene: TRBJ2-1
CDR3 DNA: TGTGCCAGCGCGGCGGCGGGAACTGAGCAGTTCTTC
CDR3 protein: CASAAAGTEQFF

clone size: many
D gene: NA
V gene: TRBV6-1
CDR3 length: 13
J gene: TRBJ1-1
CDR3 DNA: TGTGCCAGCAGTGAATCCTACGTTCCTGAAGCTTTCTTT
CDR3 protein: CASSESYVPEAFF

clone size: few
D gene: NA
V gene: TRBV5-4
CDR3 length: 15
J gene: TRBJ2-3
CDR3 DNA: TGTGCCAGCAGCGGCGCGACAGGGAGGACAGATACGCAGTATTTT
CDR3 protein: CASSGATGRTDTQYF

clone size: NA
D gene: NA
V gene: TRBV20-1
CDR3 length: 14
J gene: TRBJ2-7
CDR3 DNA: TGCAGTGCTAGAGTGGGGGCAGGATCCTACGAGCAGTACTTC
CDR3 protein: CSARVGAGSYEQYF

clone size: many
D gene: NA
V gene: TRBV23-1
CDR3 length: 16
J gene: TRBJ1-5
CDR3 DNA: TGCGCCAGCAGTCAATTAAAGGGGAGAAGCAATCAGCCCCAGCATTTT
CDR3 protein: CASSQLKGRSNQPQHF

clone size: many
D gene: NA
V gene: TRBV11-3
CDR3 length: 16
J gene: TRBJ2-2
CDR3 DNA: TGTGCCAGCAGCCACTACGGGGGAGGAGGCACCGGGGAGCTGTTTTTT
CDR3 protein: CASSHYGGGGTGELFF